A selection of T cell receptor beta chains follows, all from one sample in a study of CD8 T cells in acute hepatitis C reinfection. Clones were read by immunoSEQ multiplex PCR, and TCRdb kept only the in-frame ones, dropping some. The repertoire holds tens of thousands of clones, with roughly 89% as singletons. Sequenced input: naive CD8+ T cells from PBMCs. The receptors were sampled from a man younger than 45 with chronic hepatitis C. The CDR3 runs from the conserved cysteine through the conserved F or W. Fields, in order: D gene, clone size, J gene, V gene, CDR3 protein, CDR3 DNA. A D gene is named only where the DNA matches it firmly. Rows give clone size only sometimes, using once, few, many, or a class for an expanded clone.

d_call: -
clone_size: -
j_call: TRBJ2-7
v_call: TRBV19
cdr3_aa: CASSPDMSYEQYF
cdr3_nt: TGTGCCAGTAGTCCGGACATGTCATACGAGCAGTACTTC

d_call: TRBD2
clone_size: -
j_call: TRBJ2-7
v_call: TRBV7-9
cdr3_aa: CASSLRTSGSFDEQYF
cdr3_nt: TGTGCCAGCAGCTTAAGGACTAGCGGGAGTTTCGACGAGCAGTACTTC

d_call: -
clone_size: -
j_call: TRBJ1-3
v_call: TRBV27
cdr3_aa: CASSLGGSGNTIYF
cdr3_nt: TGTGCCAGCAGTTTGGGAGGTTCTGGAAACACCATATATTTT

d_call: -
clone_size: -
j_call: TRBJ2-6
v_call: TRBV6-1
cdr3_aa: CASSDNPDASGANVLTF
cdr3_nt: TGTGCCAGCAGTGATAACCCCGACGCCTCTGGGGCCAACGTCCTGACTTTC

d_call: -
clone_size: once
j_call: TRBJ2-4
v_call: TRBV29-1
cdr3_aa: CSVEEGPGSQYF
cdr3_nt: TGCAGCGTTGAGGAGGGCCCGGGGTCCCAGTACTTC

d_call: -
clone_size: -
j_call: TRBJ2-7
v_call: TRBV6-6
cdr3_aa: CASSHQGYEQYF
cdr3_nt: TGTGCCAGCAGCCATCAGGGCTACGAGCAGTACTTC

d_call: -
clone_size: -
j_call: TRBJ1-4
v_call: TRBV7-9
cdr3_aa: CASSPVVEKLFF
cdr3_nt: TGTGCCAGCAGCCCCGTAGTTGAAAAACTGTTTTTT

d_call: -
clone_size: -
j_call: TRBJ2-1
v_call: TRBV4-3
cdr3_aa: CASSHGAVDEQFF
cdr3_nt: TGCGCCAGCAGCCATGGGGCCGTGGATGAGCAGTTCTTC

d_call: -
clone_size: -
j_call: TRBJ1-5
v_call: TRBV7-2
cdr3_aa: CASSLGETGASNQPQHF
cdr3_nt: TGTGCCAGCAGCTTAGGGGAGACAGGCGCCAGCAATCAGCCCCAGCATTTT

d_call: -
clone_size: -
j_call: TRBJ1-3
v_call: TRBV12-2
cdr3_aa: CASRLEARSGNTIYF
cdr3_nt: TGTGCAAGTCGCTTAGAGGCCCGCTCTGGAAACACCATATATTTT

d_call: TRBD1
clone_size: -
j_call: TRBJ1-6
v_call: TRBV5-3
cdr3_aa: CARRQGQVPSCSYNSPLHF
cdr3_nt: TGTGCCAGAAGGCAAGGACAGGTTCCCTCTTGCTCCTATAATTCACCCCTCCACTTT

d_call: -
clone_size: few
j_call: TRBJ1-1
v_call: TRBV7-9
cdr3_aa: CASSLQGGWAFF
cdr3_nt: TGTGCCAGCAGCTTACAGGGTGGGTGGGCTTTCTTT

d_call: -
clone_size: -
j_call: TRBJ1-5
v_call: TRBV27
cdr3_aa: CASSPGTKVVVHF
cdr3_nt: TGTGCCAGCAGCCCCGGGACGAAAGTTGTAGTGCATTTT

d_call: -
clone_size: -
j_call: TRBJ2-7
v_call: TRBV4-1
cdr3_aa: CASSQAPGIYEQYF
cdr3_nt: TGCGCCAGCAGCCAAGCCCCAGGGATCTACGAGCAGTACTTC

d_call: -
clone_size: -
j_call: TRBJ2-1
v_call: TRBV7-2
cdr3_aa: CASSLEELVQFF
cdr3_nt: TGTGCCAGCAGCTTAGAGGAACTAGTACAGTTCTTC